Reported below is one T cell receptor beta chain. The clone's antigen remains unknown. No much larger clonotype is one base removed from it; base qualities were not supplied. Other DNA sequences in this sample translate to the same CDR3. This specimen belongs to a study of blood T cell repertoires in COVID-19 (dated by TCRdb to 2020 to 2022). General notes on the study: Collaborator samples came from the United States, Italy and Spain and covered acute and convalescent phases of COVID-19. The material from the prospective study consisted of cDNA or gDNA derived from T cells, B-cell-depleted T cells, or PBMCs. Subjects who had been exposed to COVID-19, were actively infected with it, or had recovered from it provided the deeply sampled blood TCRbeta repertoires that made up the dataset. The repertoires were released in a freely available public database meant as a resource for research on the immune response to SARS-CoV-2. Samples were obtained from the ongoing ImmuneRACE study (first 160 participants) and from over 1,000 subjects provided by 6 global collaborators. Nearly every sample came with metadata listing a de-identified subject ID, COVID-19 status, age in years and sex. Where HLA class I and class II types were available, the types were taken from metadata supplied by the sample provider, not from assay-based typing. The study at large found these results: The quantity of clinical and demographic metadata differed by source and by participant and was supplied without curation.

Taken from the germline V gene (reference sequence), the CDR1 and CDR2 loops are MNHEY and SMNVEV. Relative to germline, V is 5 bases shorter and J is 4 bases shorter, with 11 bases between their ends. Reading from cysteine to phenylalanine, the CDR3 counts 13 amino acids. Only CDR3 DNA remains: 39 bases, in frame from the first base. The immunoSEQ Assay, a bias-controlled multiplex PCR, was used to amplify TCRbeta CDR3 regions from genomic DNA. As for the original processing: Nucleated cell counts per sample were estimated from amplification of reference gene primers within the assay. To quantify the absolute abundance of each unique TCRbeta CDR3 rearrangement, sequence reads were collapsed and filtered. For each sample, productive Simpson clonality was calculated by taking the square root of Simpson's diversity index across productive rearrangements. TCRdb stores this immuneACCESS table with in-frame sequences only. Part of the clones is absent; in the studies checked, under half of the shortfall reflects unresolved V genes, and no reason is known for the rest. V and J calls and clone size are given by that table; D and trimming were obtained from the DNA. The sample has 150,000 to 200,000 clones on record, roughly 84% of them singletons. Over 10% of the sample goes to the ten largest clones.

Participants in the prospective study were enrolled through a virtual design, were aged roughly 18 to 100 years, and lived in approximately 25 United States geographic areas. In the prospective study, participants were assigned to cohorts based on the clinical history participants reported in a screening survey and a study questionnaire. ImmuneRACE Cohort 3 recovered participants were defined by two consecutive negative NP/OP PCR tests, healthcare professional clearance, or symptom resolution. In the prospective study, whole blood, serum and a nasopharyngeal or oropharyngeal swab were collected from each participant by mobile phlebotomists. Prospective study participants could optionally give additional blood draws and questionnaires over an approximately 2-month period. Before DNA extraction, blood samples from the prospective study were shipped at room temperature or frozen.

Sequencing was carried out using PBMCs or T cells enriched from blood (not recorded which). This TCR derives from a woman in her sixties who had recovered from COVID-19. In this chain, TRBV27 is recombined with TRBJ2-5; perhaps TRBD1 is the D gene, with 6 bases matching. The DNA is as follows: TGTGCCAGCAGTCACAGGGAAGGAGAGACCCAGTACTTC. Its product reads: CASSHREGETQYF.